One T cell receptor beta chain is described in this entry. Germline V gene sequence: CDR1 LNHDA, CDR2 SQIVND (reference sequence). The CDR3 runs 13 residues. Trimming stripped 3 bases from V and 6 bases from J, with 11 bases between. Per the study methods: Reference gene primers were amplified, and this amplification served to estimate nucleated cell counts. Assay: immunoSEQ multiplex PCR; the TCRdb copy retains only in-frame clones and omits some. V and J calls and clone size are copied from that table; D and trimming were computed from the DNA. The data contain roughly 150,000 clones, about 85% of them singletons. This record comes from a study of blood T cell repertoires in COVID-19. Whole-study context: COVID-19 samples collected from the United States, Italy and Spain covered acute and convalescent phases.

The age range of participants was about 18 to 90 years, with residence in about two dozen US areas. Cohort placement rested on clinical history that participants reported themselves. The source material was PBMCs or T cells enriched from blood (not recorded which). This clonotype was obtained from a woman in her 50s who had recovered from COVID-19. The chain joins TRBV19 to TRBJ1-2; D is perhaps TRBD1 (5 bases). The chain's CDR3 is CASSIQGYDGYTF. As DNA, the CDR3 is TGTGCCAGTAGTATCCAGGGTTACGATGGCTACACCTTC.